This TCR beta chain was recovered during a study of cytomegalovirus exposure and HLA in healthy donors. Findings and limits, study-wide: The authors assumed roughly uniform sequencing depth across donors for presence/absence analyses. A missense DCLRE1C variant was associated with V- and J-gene trimming of TCR beta chains in a later analysis, and an independent cohort replicated the association. Exclusion as indistinguishable affected some V segments, including TRBV6-2 and TRBV6-3. Whilst most TCR sequences proved rare, a subset of public TCRs occurred across many donors.

The PCR made use of 60 Vbeta and 13 Jbeta primers. The method was immunoSEQ multiplex PCR; TCRdb's version includes in-frame clones alone and lacks a portion of them. Reported are 70,000 to 85,000 clones; the ten largest clones contain 7.5% to 8%. The J segment lost 4 bases and the V segment lost 9 bases, leaving 11 bases of the junction unmatched. Germline CDR1 is LNHDA and CDR2 is SQIVND (reference sequence). The CDR3 consists of 15 residues. Concerning this clone itself: Antigen unknown.

The receptor comes from a female donor in good health and CMV-seropositive. The material sequenced was PBMCs. The rearrangement uses TRBV19 and TRBJ1-2; 10 nucleotides line up with TRBD1. The CDR3 nucleotides read TGTGCCAGCCGACCTCTCGGACAGGGGGTCTATGGCTACACCTTC. It encodes CASRPLGQGVYGYTF.